One T cell receptor beta chain is described in this entry. Antigen: not known. The data derive from a study of blood T cells in healthy people across ages. About the study: Template-switching capture recovered about one barcoded beta molecule per two T cells. Study conclusions and caveats: It was held that the diversity estimates obtained from one million T cells were underestimates.

Isolating PBMCs gave at least 6 million of these cells per sample. V was shortened by 0 bases and J by 1 base, with 15 bases between the two germline ends. Germline loops: CDR1 DFQATT, CDR2 SNEGSKA (reference sequence). This CDR3 contains 16 residues. Through a sample-barcoded 5' primer and a J-beta primer mix, a second PCR was run for roughly 7 to 11 cycles. TCRdb independently ran MiXCR on the 5' RACE reads; one entry per CDR3 protein. The sample has some 1.7 million distinct CDR3 sequences, 28% seen once; the top ten hold 7.7%. Sequencing was performed on blood. The genes are TRBV20-1 and TRBJ2-5, with D perhaps matching TRBD1 (6 bases). The receptor's source is a woman aged 30 to 39 in good health. CDR3 bases: TGCAGTGCTAGAGAAGGACTGACAGGTGCCCAAGAGACCCAGTACTTC. Its protein is CSAREGLTGAQETQYF.